This is a list of T cell receptor beta chains from one sample in a study of control samples from healthy donors and cancer patients. Only in-frame clones appear in the TCRdb table, and some are missing; sequencing was by immunoSEQ multiplex PCR. The repertoire includes 400,000 to 450,000 clones, around 90% of them detected once, and around 6.4% sits in the top ten. Sequencing was done on a sample of PBMCs. The receptors originated from a man aged 35 to 55 with head and neck cancer. CDR3s include the opening cysteine and the closing phenylalanine or tryptophan. Clone size is not always given. Where it is, it says once, few, many or a class for expanded clones.

TRBV11-2	TRBJ1-2	-	CASSLAREGKITF
TRBV2	TRBJ2-7	-	CASMLAEVGQYF
TRBV27	TRBJ1-5	-	CASSLSMGNQPQHF
TRBV6-5	TRBJ2-1	-	CASSYSSGRANEQFF
TRBV7-2	TRBJ2-4	-	CASRLLAGGAKNIQYF
TRBV27	TRBJ1-5	-	CATKGEPYSNQPQHF
TRBV6-5	TRBJ2-7	-	CASSPPGGGLYEQYF
TRBV7-9	TRBJ2-7	-	CASSLAQDYEQYF
TRBV7-2	TRBJ1-2	once	CASSLDGWGAGYTF
TRBV2	TRBJ2-7	-	CASSGNYRGSGEQYF
TRBV15	TRBJ2-1	-	CATSRVQGSYNEQFF
TRBV5-4	TRBJ2-7	-	CASSWSGREAYEQYF
TRBV5-1	TRBJ2-7	-	CASAPTPAGVGEQYF
TRBV7-2	TRBJ1-1	-	CASSLGGVTMNTEAFF
TRBV28	TRBJ1-6	-	CASSFALGTGVTPLHF
TRBV30	TRBJ2-5	-	CAWTLGLAGPTHETQYF
TRBV9	TRBJ2-1	-	CASSVEAVAYNEQFF
TRBV11-3	TRBJ1-6	-	CASSLCDETDNSPLHF
TRBV7-3	TRBJ2-1	once	CASSLDGGAYNEQFF
TRBV6-5	TRBJ2-7	-	CASRRESEQYF
TRBV20-1	TRBJ1-5	-	CSASPRGGSNQPQHF
TRBV2	TRBJ1-5	-	CASSEQQARNQPQHF